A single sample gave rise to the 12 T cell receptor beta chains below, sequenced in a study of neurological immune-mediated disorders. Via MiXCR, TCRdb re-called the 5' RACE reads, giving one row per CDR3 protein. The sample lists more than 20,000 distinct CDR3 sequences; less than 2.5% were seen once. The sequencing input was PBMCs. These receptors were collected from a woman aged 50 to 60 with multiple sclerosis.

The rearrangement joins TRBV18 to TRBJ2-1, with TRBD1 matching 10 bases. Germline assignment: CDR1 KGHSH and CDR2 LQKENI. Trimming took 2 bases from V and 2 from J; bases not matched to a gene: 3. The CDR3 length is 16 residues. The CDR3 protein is CASSPTGQGTYNEQFF. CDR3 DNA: TGTGCCAGCTCACCAACGGGACAGGGGACCTACAATGAGCAGTTCTTC.

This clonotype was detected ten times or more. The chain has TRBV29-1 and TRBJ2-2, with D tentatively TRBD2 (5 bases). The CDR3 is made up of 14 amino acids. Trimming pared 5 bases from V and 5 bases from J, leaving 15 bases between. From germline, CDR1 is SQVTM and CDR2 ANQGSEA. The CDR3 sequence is CSVYPIGSTGELFF. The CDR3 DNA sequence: TGCAGCGTTTATCCCATAGGGAGTACCGGGGAGCTGTTTTTT.

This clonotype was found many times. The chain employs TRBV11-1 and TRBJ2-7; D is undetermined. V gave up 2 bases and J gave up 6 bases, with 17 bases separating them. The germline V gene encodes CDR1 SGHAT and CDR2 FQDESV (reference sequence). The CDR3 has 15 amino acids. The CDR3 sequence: CASSLLTGLPGEQYF. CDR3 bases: TGTGCCAGCAGCTTATTAACGGGCCTCCCGGGCGAGCAGTACTTC.

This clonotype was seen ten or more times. The CDR3 here is CASRPGTGNSPLHF. CDR3 in DNA: TGTGCCAGCAGACCCGGGACAGGGAATTCACCCCTCCACTTT. V is TRBV6-2 or TRBV6-3 and J is TRBJ1-6; TRBD1 matches at 9 bases. Germline CDR1 reads MNHEY; CDR2 reads SVGEGT. The length of the CDR3 is 14 residues. The trim removed 6 bases at V and 7 bases at J, leaving 4 bases unmatched.

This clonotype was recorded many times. In nucleotides, the CDR3 is TGCAGTGCTACCGGGACAGGGTTTTCACCCCTCCACTTT. Translated, it gives CSATGTGFSPLHF. This rearrangement joins TRBV20-1 to TRBJ1-6, with 9 bases fitting TRBD1. Trimming at V came to 4 bases and at J to 9 bases, leaving 4 bases not matched to a gene. Germline values: CDR1 DFQATT, CDR2 SNEGSKA (reference sequence). The CDR3 is 13 amino acids.

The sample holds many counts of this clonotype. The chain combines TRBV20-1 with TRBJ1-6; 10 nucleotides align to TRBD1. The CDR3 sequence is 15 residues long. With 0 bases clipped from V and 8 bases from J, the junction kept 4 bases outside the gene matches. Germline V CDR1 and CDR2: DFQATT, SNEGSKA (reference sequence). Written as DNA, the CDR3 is TGCAGTGCTAGAGAGACAGGGGGCAGGGATTCACCCCTCCACTTT. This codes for CSARETGGRDSPLHF.

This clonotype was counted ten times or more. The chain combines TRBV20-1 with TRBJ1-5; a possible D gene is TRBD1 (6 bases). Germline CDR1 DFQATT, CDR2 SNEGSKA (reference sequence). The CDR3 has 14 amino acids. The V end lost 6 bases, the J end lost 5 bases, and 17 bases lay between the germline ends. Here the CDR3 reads CSAPPMGAHQPQHF. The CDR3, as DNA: TGCAGTGCGCCCCCGATGGGGGCCCATCAGCCCCAGCATTTT.

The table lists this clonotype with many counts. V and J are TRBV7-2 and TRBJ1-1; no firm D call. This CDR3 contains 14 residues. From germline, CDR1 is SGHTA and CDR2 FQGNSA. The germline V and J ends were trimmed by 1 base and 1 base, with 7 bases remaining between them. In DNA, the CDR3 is TGTGCCAGCAGCTTAGGTGCGGGGAACACTGAAGCTTTCTTT. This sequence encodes CASSLGAGNTEAFF.

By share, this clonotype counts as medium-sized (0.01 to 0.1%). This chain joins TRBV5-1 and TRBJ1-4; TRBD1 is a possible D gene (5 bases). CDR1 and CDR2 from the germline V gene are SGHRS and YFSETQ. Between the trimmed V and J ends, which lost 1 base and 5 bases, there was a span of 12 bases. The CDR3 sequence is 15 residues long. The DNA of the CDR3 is TGCGCCAGCAGCTTGTCACGGGGGTTGAATGAAAAACTGTTTTTT. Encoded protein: CASSLSRGLNEKLFF.

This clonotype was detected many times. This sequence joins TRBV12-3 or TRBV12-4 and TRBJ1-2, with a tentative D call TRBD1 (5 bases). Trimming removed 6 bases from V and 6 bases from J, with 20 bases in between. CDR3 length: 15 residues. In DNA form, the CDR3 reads TGTGCCAGCAGCCCTGGGCGCGCGGGGCGCGATGGCTACACCTTC. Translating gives CASSPGRAGRDGYTF.

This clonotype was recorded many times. CDR3 protein: CSADTSGGYNEQFF. The CDR3 DNA reads TGCAGTGCTGATACTAGCGGGGGATACAATGAGCAGTTCTTC. V is TRBV20-1 and J is TRBJ2-1; 11 positions match TRBD2. The germline gives CDR1 DFQATT, CDR2 SNEGSKA (reference sequence). V lost 5 bases and J lost 4; bases outside the gene matches: 4. The CDR3 has 14 amino acids.

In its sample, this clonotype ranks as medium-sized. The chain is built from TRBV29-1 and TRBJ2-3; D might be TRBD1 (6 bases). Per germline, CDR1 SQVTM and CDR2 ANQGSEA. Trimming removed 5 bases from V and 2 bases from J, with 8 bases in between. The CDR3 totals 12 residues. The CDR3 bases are TGCAGCGTTACAGGGATCACAGATACGCAGTATTTT. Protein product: CSVTGITDTQYF.